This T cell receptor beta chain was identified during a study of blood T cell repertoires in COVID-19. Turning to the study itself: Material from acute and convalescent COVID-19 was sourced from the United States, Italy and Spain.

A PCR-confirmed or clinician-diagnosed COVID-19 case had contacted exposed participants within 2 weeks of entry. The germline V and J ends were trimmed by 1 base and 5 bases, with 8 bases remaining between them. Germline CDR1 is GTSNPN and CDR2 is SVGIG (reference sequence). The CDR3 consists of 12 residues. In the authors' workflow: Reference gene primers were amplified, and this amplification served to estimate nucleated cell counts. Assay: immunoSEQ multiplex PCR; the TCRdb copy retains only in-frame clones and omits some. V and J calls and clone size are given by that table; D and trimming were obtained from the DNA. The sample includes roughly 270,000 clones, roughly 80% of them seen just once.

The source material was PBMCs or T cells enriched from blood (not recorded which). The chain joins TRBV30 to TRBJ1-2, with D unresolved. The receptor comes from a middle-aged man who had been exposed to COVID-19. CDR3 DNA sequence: TGTGCCTGGAGTGGTACAGTTTATGGCTACACCTTC. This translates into CAWSGTVYGYTF. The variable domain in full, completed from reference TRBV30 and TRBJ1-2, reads SQTIHQWPATLVQPVGSPLSLECTVEGTSNPNLYWYRQAAGRGLQLLFYSVGIGQISSEVPQNLSASRPQDRQFILSSKKLLLSDSGFYLCAWSGTVYGYTFGSGTRLTVV.